Shown below are 14 T cell receptor beta chains from a single sample sequenced in a study of T cell responses to AZD1222 COVID-19 vaccine. Clones were sequenced by immunoSEQ multiplex PCR, and TCRdb holds only the in-frame ones, with some missing. Altogether roughly 70,000 clones are present, roughly four fifths being singletons, with the ten largest covering 5.4%. This material consisted of peripheral blood, taken on day 0 of AZD1222 vaccination. The receptors derive from an adult in good health.

J is TRBJ2-3 and V is TRBV2, with unresolved D. Trimming stripped 7 bases from V and 6 bases from J, with 11 bases between. CDR1 and CDR2 from the germline V gene are SNHLY and FYNNEI. The CDR3 runs to 12 residues. The CDR3 bases are TGTGCCAGCAAGGTCGTGGGGGATACGCAGTATTTT. Translating gives CASKVVGDTQYF.

The chain joins TRBV4-2 to TRBJ2-1; TRBD2 might be the D (5 bases). V shed 1 base and J shed 7 bases, with 11 bases lying between them. This CDR3 comprises 14 residues. The germline V gene has CDR1 LGHNA and CDR2 YNFKEQ. CDR3 sequence (DNA): TGTGCCAGCAGCCAAGGGGCCCGGGAAAATGAGCAGTTCTTC. Translated, it gives CASSQGARENEQFF.

This sequence joins TRBV19 and TRBJ2-7; 8 bases fit TRBD1. The germline V gene has CDR1 LNHDA and CDR2 SQIVND (reference sequence). The CDR3 spans 14 residues. J gave up 2 bases and V 3 bases, and 3 bases lay outside the gene matches. CDR3 sequence: CASSIQGATYEQYF. DNA for the CDR3: TGTGCCAGTAGTATCCAGGGGGCAACCTACGAGCAGTACTTC. Based on the CDR3 plus reference TRBV19 and TRBJ2-7, the full variable domain is DGGITQSPKYLFRKEGQNVTLSCEQNLNHDAMYWYRQDPGQGLRLIYYSQIVNDFQKGDIAEGYSVSREKKESFPLTVTSAQKNPTAFYLCASSIQGATYEQYFGPGTRLTVT.

The chain combines TRBV10-3 with TRBJ2-5; D remains ambiguous. Germline assignment: CDR1 ENHRY and CDR2 SYGVKD. V was pared by 3 bases and J by 5 bases, with 4 bases between. This CDR3 is built from 11 residues. CDR3 sequence reads: CAISDSETQYF. The CDR3 region has the DNA TGTGCCATCAGTGATTCCGAGACCCAGTACTTC.

V is TRBV19 and J is TRBJ1-6, with 8 bases that match TRBD1. With V trimmed by 3 bases and J by 0 bases, 7 bases remained unmatched. This CDR3 has 18 amino acids. Per the germline V gene, CDR1 is LNHDA and CDR2 is SQIVND (reference sequence). CDR3 nucleotide sequence: TGTGCCAGTAGTATTCCGGGACAGGAGAGCTCCTATAATTCACCCCTCCACTTT. This gives the protein CASSIPGQESSYNSPLHF.

The V call is TRBV24-1, the J call TRBJ2-4; D call uncertain. The CDR3 runs 15 residues. The germline V gene has CDR1 KGHDR and CDR2 SFDVKD. V was pared by 4 bases and J by 5 bases, with 14 bases between. The CDR3 spells CATSDSRTQENIQYF. The CDR3 DNA reads as TGTGCCACCAGTGACTCCCGGACCCAAGAAAACATTCAGTACTTC.

The rearrangement joins TRBV5-1 to TRBJ1-2; D uncertain. The CDR3 covers 15 residues. Germline V CDR1 and CDR2: SGHRS, YFSETQ. With 4 bases removed from V and 0 bases from J, the gap between germline ends came to 13 bases. CDR3 sequence (DNA): TGCGCCAGCAGCCTGGTTCTGGCTACTAACTATGGCTACACCTTC. This codes for CASSLVLATNYGYTF.

The V and J genes are TRBV18 and TRBJ2-7; 8 bases agree with TRBD1. Germline V gene data show CDR1 as KGHSH and CDR2 as LQKENI. Germline trimming cut 2 bases from V and 1 base from J; bases unmatched to any gene: 1. The CDR3 covers 14 residues. CDR3 region: CASSPGTGSYEQYF. The CDR3 DNA sequence: TGTGCCAGCTCACCAGGGACAGGTTCCTACGAGCAGTACTTC.

This chain uses TRBV3-1 (or the pseudogene TRBV3-2) with TRBJ1-2; D gene unclear. CDR1 is LGHDT, CDR2 YNNKEL, per germline (reference sequence). Between the trimmed V and J ends, which lost 4 bases and 2 bases, there was a span of 23 bases. This CDR3 region has 18 residues. The CDR3 DNA sequence: TGTGCCAGCAGCCCGACCCTGGCATTCCGGGCTATAAACTATGGCTACACCTTC. Translation gives CASSPTLAFRAINYGYTF.

The chain recombines TRBV27 with TRBJ1-6; D gene uncertain. Germline-derived CDR1 and CDR2 are MNHEY and SMNVEV (reference sequence). The V end lost 7 bases, the J end lost 9 bases, and 22 bases lay between the germline ends. This CDR3 spans 16 amino acids. CDR3 in amino acids: CASTVLASRGSSPLHF. The CDR3 nucleotides read TGTGCCAGCACGGTTCTGGCCAGCCGGGGTAGTTCACCCCTCCACTTT.

The table lists this clone with a count of one. The V gene is TRBV11-3, the J gene TRBJ2-5, with 10 nucleotides matching TRBD2. V was pared by 3 bases and J by 5 bases, with 3 bases of the junction left unmatched. The CDR3 consists of 14 residues. Germline assignment: CDR1 SGHNT and CDR2 YENEEA. The CDR3 region has the DNA TGTGCCAGCAGCTTGGTAGCGGGGGGCGAGACCCAGTACTTC. It is translated as CASSLVAGGETQYF.

The chain employs TRBV29-1 and TRBJ2-2, with 10 bases matching TRBD1. The J segment lost 4 bases and the V segment lost 6 bases, leaving 2 bases of the junction unmatched. CDR1 and CDR2 from the germline V gene are SQVTM and ANQGSEA. The CDR3 contains 13 residues. The DNA of the CDR3 is TGCAGCGTAGGGACAGGGGTCACCGGGGAGCTGTTTTTT. The encoded protein is CSVGTGVTGELFF.

V gene TRBV18 combines with J gene TRBJ2-5, with D tentatively TRBD1 (6 bases). The CDR3 is 15 amino acids. Germline lookup yields CDR1 KGHSH and CDR2 LQKENI. V was shortened by 3 bases and J by 4 bases, with 15 bases between the two germline ends. CDR3: CASSPNGQPGETQYF. In DNA, the CDR3 is TGTGCCAGCTCACCGAATGGACAGCCCGGAGAGACCCAGTACTTC.

This chain links TRBV6-5 with TRBJ1-2; D is undetermined. The germline V gene has CDR1 MNHEY and CDR2 SVGAGI. This CDR3 contains 15 residues. Trimming took 6 bases from V and 3 from J, leaving 17 bases between them. The CDR3 region is CASRNPYGEDYGYTF. Here the CDR3 DNA reads TGTGCCAGCAGGAACCCGTATGGGGAGGACTATGGCTACACCTTC.